This T cell receptor beta chain was captured in a study of T-cell reconstitution after alpha-beta-depleted transplantation in children. The length of the CDR3 is 14 residues. Germline V gives CDR1 DFQATT, CDR2 SNEGSKA (reference sequence). V shed 1 base and J 10 bases; nucleotides not matched to a gene: 5. This clonotype was seen at least ten times. Preparation of the TCRbeta library was carried out with unique molecular identifiers. Each CDR3 protein is one row after TCRdb ran MiXCR on the PCR reads. Of approximately 250,000 distinct CDR3 sequences in the sample, approximately 9.7% were seen once. The TCR sequence derives from a human donor who donated a stem cell graft to a child with SCID. The specimen was PBMCs from the stem cell graft donor, collected from the stem cell graft. The chain combines TRBV20-1 with TRBJ2-1; 12 bases fit TRBD2. The CDR3 spells CSARAPSGGVEQFF. For the CDR3, the DNA is TGCAGTGCTAGAGCTCCTAGCGGGGGGGTGGAGCAGTTCTTC.